This is a list of T cell receptor beta chains from one sample in a study of T-cell reconstitution after alpha-beta-depleted transplantation in children. TCRdb reprocessed the PCR reads with MiXCR, giving one entry per CDR3 protein. Of a few hundred thousand distinct CDR3 sequences listed, about 11% are singletons. This sample comprised PBMCs from the stem cell graft donor, obtained from the stem cell graft. The receptor set was obtained from a human donor who donated a stem cell graft to a child with acute myeloid leukemia. CDR3s include the opening cysteine and the closing phenylalanine or tryptophan. D genes are given only for firm matches. Not every row has a clone size; where given, it reads once, few, many or a size class.

TRBV25-1,TRBD1,TRBJ2-2,.,TGTGCCAGCAGTGACGCTGGGACAGGGGCAACACATACAATGAACACCGGGGAGCTGTTTTTT,CASSDAGTGATHTMNTGELFF
TRBV12-3/TRBV12-4,.,TRBJ2-1,few,TGTGCCAGCTTGGGGGATGATAACTCCTACAATGAGCAGTTCTTC,CASLGDDNSYNEQFF
TRBV5-1,.,TRBJ2-7,.,TGCGCCAGCAGCACTGAACAGGGAACCCTCTACGAGCAGTACTTC,CASSTEQGTLYEQYF
TRBV7-2,.,TRBJ2-1,few,TGTGCCAGCAGCTCGGACGTAGCCAACAATGAGCAGTTCTTC,CASSSDVANNEQFF
TRBV5-6,TRBD2,TRBJ2-2,.,TGTGCCAGCAATACCCTAGCGGGCGGGGAGCTGTTTTTT,CASNTLAGGELFF
TRBV20-1,.,TRBJ2-7,few,TGCAGTGCTAGAGTGGCTAGGGGGGAGAGCGAGCAGTACTTC,CSARVARGESEQYF
TRBV20-1,.,TRBJ1-1,.,TGCAGTGCCCCGAAACCTGGTGCGGACACTGAAGCTTTCTTT,CSAPKPGADTEAFF
TRBV20-1,TRBD2,TRBJ2-5,.,TGCAGTGCTTGGGGGGGGTTAAGAGAGACCCAGTACTTC,CSAWGGLRETQYF
TRBV5-1,.,TRBJ1-1,many,TGCGCCAGCAGCTCCCAGGACAAGAACACTGAAGCTTTCTTT,CASSSQDKNTEAFF
TRBV20-1,.,TRBJ2-7,.,TGCAGTGCTAGCGGGACCAACTCCTACGAGCAGTACTTC,CSASGTNSYEQYF
TRBV7-9,.,TRBJ2-5,few,TGTGCCAGCAGCTTAGGTTTCGTCCAAGAGACCCAGTACTTC,CASSLGFVQETQYF
TRBV6-2/TRBV6-3,TRBD2,TRBJ2-5,.,TGTGCCAGCAGGCTACTAGCGGGAGTTGAGACCCAGTACTTC,CASRLLAGVETQYF
TRBV3-1,TRBD1,TRBJ1-1,.,TGTTCCAGCAGCCAAGGACAGGGGTATTCCACTGAAGCTTTCTTT,CSSSQGQGYSTEAFF
TRBV12-3/TRBV12-4,.,TRBJ2-1,many,TGTGCCAGCAGTTTAATCCAGAATACCTACAATGAGCAGTTCTTC,CASSLIQNTYNEQFF
TRBV15,.,TRBJ2-3,.,TGTGCCACCAGCAGAGAGCGACAGGCGGGGGCAGATACGCAGTATTTT,CATSRERQAGADTQYF
TRBV20-1,.,TRBJ2-3,many,TGCAGTGCTAGAGGCGCAGGGGTCCGCACAGATACGCAGTATTTT,CSARGAGVRTDTQYF
TRBV7-9,TRBD1,TRBJ2-3,.,TGTGCCGGCAGCTTAGACAGGGGCACAGATACGCAGTATTTT,CAGSLDRGTDTQYF
TRBV2,TRBD1,TRBJ1-2,.,TGTGCCAGCAGTTTCACAGGGGGCGTCGCTTACCCCTACGATGGCTACACCTTC,CASSFTGGVAYPYDGYTF
TRBV5-5,.,TRBJ1-5,few,TGTGCCAGCAGCTGGGACATGAACAGCAATCAGCCCCAGCATTTT,CASSWDMNSNQPQHF
TRBV5-1,.,TRBJ1-2,few,TGCGCCAGCAGCCCAGGGGACGTCACCTATGGCTACACCTTC,CASSPGDVTYGYTF
TRBV5-1,.,TRBJ2-1,.,TGCGCCAGCAGCGTGGGCGGAGAGCAGTTCTTC,CASSVGGEQFF
TRBV7-9,.,TRBJ1-1,few,TGTGCCAGCAGCAGCACAGAGAAGGGGAAAAACACTGAAGCTTTCTTT,CASSSTEKGKNTEAFF
TRBV5-1,TRBD1,TRBJ1-2,few,TGCGCCAGCAGCCAACAGGGGACGCGGGGCTACACCTTC,CASSQQGTRGYTF
TRBV29-1,TRBD2,TRBJ2-1,.,TGCAGCGTTGGTCTAGCGGGAAAGCCCTACAATGAGCAGTTCTTC,CSVGLAGKPYNEQFF
TRBV12-3/TRBV12-4,.,TRBJ1-1,once,TGTGCCAGCAGTTCCTCGGCAGGGAAGCCCGGCTTT,CASSSSAGKPGF
TRBV6-1,.,TRBJ2-6,few,TGTGCCGTGACGAGAGCTGGGGCCAACGTCCTGACTTTC,CAVTRAGANVLTF
TRBV7-9,TRBD2,TRBJ2-5,.,TGTGCCAGCAGCAGAACTAGCGGGGAAGAGACCCAGTACTTC,CASSRTSGEETQYF
TRBV10-2,.,TRBJ1-6,.,TGCGCCAGCAGTGAGCGGACAAGGGACGATACACCCCTCCACTTT,CASSERTRDDTPLHF
TRBV2,TRBD2,TRBJ2-3,few,TGTGCCAGCAAGGGACTAGCGGGTCCCAGCACAGATACGCAGTATTTT,CASKGLAGPSTDTQYF
TRBV27,.,TRBJ1-5,.,TGTGCCAGCAGTTTATCAGGCCAACGCAATCAGCCCCAGCATTTT,CASSLSGQRNQPQHF
TRBV20-1,.,TRBJ1-5,.,TGCAGTGCTAGGGGCTACGGGGGCGGCCAGCCCCAGCATTTT,CSARGYGGGQPQHF
TRBV10-3,.,TRBJ1-5,few,TGTGCCCATAGCGACACCGGCGGCAATCAGCCCCAGCATTTT,CAHSDTGGNQPQHF
TRBV7-9,.,TRBJ1-1,few,TGTGCCAGCAGCTTAGCGGGGACGGGAAGTGGGCACACTGAAGCTTTCTTT,CASSLAGTGSGHTEAFF
TRBV6-2/TRBV6-3,.,TRBJ1-1,few,TGTGCCAGCAGTTACGAGTCGGGGGTAGGCACTGAAGCTTTCTTT,CASSYESGVGTEAFF
TRBV5-1,.,TRBJ1-1,few,TGCGCCAGCAGCTTGGATATGGGCACTGAAGCTTTCTTT,CASSLDMGTEAFF
TRBV18,.,TRBJ1-4,few,TGTGCCAGCTCACCCGGGAGGGAGCCAACTTGGGAAAAACTGTTTTTT,CASSPGREPTWEKLFF
TRBV7-9,.,TRBJ1-6,.,TGTGCCAGCAGCTTAGGTGGATCGGGTAATTCACCCCTCCACTTT,CASSLGGSGNSPLHF
TRBV20-1,TRBD2,TRBJ2-2,.,TGCAGTGCTAGAAGACTAGCAACCGGGGAGCTGTTTTTT,CSARRLATGELFF
TRBV20-1,.,TRBJ2-2,.,TGCAGTGCTCCCTTCGGGGGGCCATACACCGGGGAGCTGTTTTTT,CSAPFGGPYTGELFF
TRBV6-2/TRBV6-3,TRBD1,TRBJ1-4,.,TGTGCCAGCAGTCTTACCCGGACAGGATTTGCAACTAATGAAAAACTGTTTTTT,CASSLTRTGFATNEKLFF
TRBV5-1,.,TRBJ2-7,few,TGCGCCAGCAGCTTGGACAGCGATTACGAGCAGTACTTC,CASSLDSDYEQYF
TRBV6-2/TRBV6-3,.,TRBJ2-7,.,TGTGCCAGCGAAGGACTGTCCTACGAGCAGTACTTC,CASEGLSYEQYF
TRBV5-1,.,TRBJ2-5,many,TGCGCCAGCAGCTTCGACAGGACTGGAGAGACCCAGTACTTC,CASSFDRTGETQYF
TRBV12-3/TRBV12-4,TRBD1,TRBJ2-3,.,TGTGCCAGCCATGAGGGGGCTACAGATACGCAGTATTTT,CASHEGATDTQYF
TRBV6-5,TRBD1,TRBJ1-6,.,TGTGCCAGCAGTTCCACCGGACAGGGGAATTCACCCCTCCACTTT,CASSSTGQGNSPLHF
TRBV5-5,.,TRBJ2-7,.,TGTGCCAGCAGCTTGGAGGTCCGGGCAGCATACGAGCAGTACTTC,CASSLEVRAAYEQYF
TRBV12-3/TRBV12-4,.,TRBJ2-7,few,TGTGCCAGCAGGGAGAGGGCGGGCCCCAAGTCCTACGAGCAGTACTTC,CASRERAGPKSYEQYF
TRBV5-1,TRBD1,TRBJ2-7,few,TGCGCCAGCAGCAAAACAGGGGTCGAGCAGTACTTC,CASSKTGVEQYF
TRBV5-1,.,TRBJ1-1,few,TGCGCCGGAAAACAGGGTTTAGACAACACTGAAGCTTTCTTT,CAGKQGLDNTEAFF
TRBV7-9,.,TRBJ2-5,.,TGTGCCAGCAGCCTGACAATCCAAGAGACCCAGTACTTC,CASSLTIQETQYF
TRBV6-5,.,TRBJ2-5,few,TGTGCCAGCAGTTATGATTCATCGCCGGCGGGAGAGACCCAGTACTTC,CASSYDSSPAGETQYF
TRBV12-3/TRBV12-4,.,TRBJ2-4,.,TGTGCCAGCACTCCAGTCGGGGGTTCAAACATTCAGTACTTC,CASTPVGGSNIQYF
TRBV27,.,TRBJ2-1,.,TGTGCCAGCAGTTTCGGTCTAGTCGATACCCCATACAATGAGCAGTTCTTC,CASSFGLVDTPYNEQFF
TRBV4-1,.,TRBJ1-6,.,TGCGCCAGCAGCCTTGGTCCGCAGGGAGGGTCACCCCTCCACTTT,CASSLGPQGGSPLHF
TRBV5-1,.,TRBJ2-7,few,TGCGCCAGCAGCTTGTCTTCCACCGCCACTACGGCGAACGAGCAGTACTTC,CASSLSSTATTANEQYF
TRBV11-2,.,TRBJ2-1,few,TGTGCCAGCAGCATAACAGGGAAAAATGAGCAGTTCTTC,CASSITGKNEQFF
TRBV9,.,TRBJ1-2,.,TGTGCCAGCAGCCTAGGGGGGGATGCAGGCTACACCTTC,CASSLGGDAGYTF